This is a list of T cell receptor beta chains from one sample in a study of STAT5B mutations in CD4+ large granular lymphocyte leukemia. The repertoire was sequenced with immunoSEQ multiplex PCR; TCRdb's copy has only in-frame clones and lacks some. The table records some 35,000 clones, 69% of them present only once. Sequencing used CD4+ T cells from blood buffy coats. The receptor set was obtained from a human donor in good health. Each CDR3 is given with its conserved first and last residue. Fields, in order: clone size, V gene, D gene, J gene, CDR3 protein, CDR3 DNA. A D gene is named only where the DNA matches it firmly. Clone size is not always given. Where it is, it says once, few, many or a class for expanded clones.

-	TRBV7-8	-	TRBJ2-5	CASSTLRARGGTQYF	TGTGCCAGCAGCACCCTAAGAGCAAGAGGAGGGACCCAGTACTTC
-	TRBV4-3	TRBD1	TRBJ1-6	CASSQEEGAYSPLHF	TGCGCCAGCAGCCAAGAGGAGGGGGCCTATTCACCCCTCCACTTT
-	TRBV9	-	TRBJ2-7	CASSVSTLTYEQYF	TGTGCCAGCAGCGTAAGTACACTAACCTACGAGCAGTACTTC
-	TRBV27	-	TRBJ1-2	CASSLGGDYGYTF	TGTGCCAGCAGTTTAGGGGGCGACTATGGCTACACCTTC
-	TRBV6-1	TRBD1	TRBJ1-4	CASSDRQGYEKLFF	TGTGCCAGCAGTGATAGACAGGGGTATGAAAAACTGTTTTTT
-	TRBV6-6	-	TRBJ1-6	CASRLLDSSYNSPLHF	TGTGCCAGCAGATTACTGGACAGCTCCTATAATTCACCCCTCCACTTT
once	TRBV5-6	-	TRBJ2-3	CASSLSGLVLTDTQYF	TGTGCCAGCAGCTTGTCAGGGTTGGTCCTCACAGATACGCAGTATTTT
few	TRBV19	-	TRBJ1-2	CASSMDRTYGYTF	TGTGCCAGTAGTATGGACCGGACCTATGGCTACACCTTC
-	TRBV29-1	TRBD1	TRBJ2-1	CSVDDRANEQFF	TGCAGCGTCGATGACAGGGCCAATGAGCAGTTCTTC
-	TRBV7-9	-	TRBJ2-2	CASSSTRLNTGELFF	TGTGCCAGCAGCTCGACACGACTTAACACCGGGGAGCTGTTTTTT
-	TRBV7-2	TRBD1	TRBJ1-1	CASSFSGQGGTEAFF	TGTGCCAGCAGCTTTTCGGGTCAGGGGGGTACTGAAGCTTTCTTT
-	TRBV9	-	TRBJ2-3	CASSVAPPGTPGTDTQYF	TGTGCCAGCAGCGTAGCTCCCCCCGGAACGCCGGGCACAGATACGCAGTATTTT
-	TRBV4-1	-	TRBJ2-1	CASSNRASGFYNEQFF	TGCGCCAGCAGCAACAGGGCTAGCGGCTTCTACAATGAGCAGTTCTTC
-	TRBV30	-	TRBJ2-3	CAWSVSADTQYF	TGTGCCTGGAGTGTAAGTGCAGATACGCAGTATTTT
few	TRBV2	-	TRBJ1-1	CASSPNLGNTEAFF	TGTGCCAGCAGTCCTAACCTGGGGAACACTGAAGCTTTCTTT
-	TRBV7-6	TRBD2	TRBJ2-1	CASSLPSLAGYNEQFF	TGTGCCAGCAGCTTACCCTCGCTAGCGGGTTACAATGAGCAGTTCTTC
-	TRBV19	-	TRBJ2-2	CASSIGRGSTGELFF	TGTGCCAGTAGTATCGGAAGGGGCTCCACCGGGGAGCTGTTTTTT
-	TRBV7-6	TRBD2	TRBJ2-1	CASSSLLAGGYNEQFF	TGTGCCAGCAGCTCGCTTCTAGCGGGGGGATACAATGAGCAGTTCTTC
-	TRBV9	-	TRBJ1-6	CASSVVPDNSPLHF	TGTGCCAGCAGCGTAGTGCCAGATAATTCACCCCTCCACTTT
-	TRBV7-9	-	TRBJ1-1	CASSSQKNTEAFF	TGTGCCAGCAGCTCCCAGAAGAACACTGAAGCTTTCTTT
-	TRBV30	-	TRBJ1-5	CAWSLYNSNQPQHF	TGTGCCTGGAGCTTGTACAATAGCAATCAGCCCCAGCATTTT
-	TRBV21-1	-	TRBJ1-6	CASSKKRWSSYNSPLHF	TGTGCCAGCAGCAAAAAAAGGTGGAGCTCCTATAATTCACCCCTCCACTTT
few	TRBV30	-	TRBJ1-5	CAWDSGAQPQHF	TGTGCCTGGGACTCAGGGGCTCAGCCCCAGCATTTT
once	TRBV19	-	TRBJ1-2	CASSIPAAWGGYTF	TGTGCCAGTAGTATACCTGCAGCGTGGGGTGGCTACACCTTC
-	TRBV9	TRBD1	TRBJ1-3	CASSGRQGGGSGNTIYF	TGTGCCAGCAGCGGACGACAGGGTGGTGGCTCTGGAAACACCATATATTTT
-	TRBV7-9	-	TRBJ2-1	CASSLVGTYNEQFF	TGTGCCAGCAGCTTAGTCGGGACCTACAATGAGCAGTTCTTC
-	TRBV10-3	TRBD1	TRBJ1-1	CAINRGDGTEAFF	TGTGCCATCAACAGGGGGGATGGCACTGAAGCTTTCTTT
few	TRBV4-2	-	TRBJ2-7	CASSLGSYEQYF	TGTGCCAGCAGCCTCGGGTCCTACGAGCAGTACTTC
-	TRBV7-2	-	TRBJ2-5	CASSPRLSGQETQYF	TGTGCCAGCAGCCCCCGGTTGTCGGGACAAGAGACCCAGTACTTC
-	TRBV7-3	-	TRBJ2-5	CASSLGGQETQYF	TGTGCCAGCAGCCTGGGAGGCCAAGAGACCCAGTACTTC
-	TRBV18	TRBD1	TRBJ2-5	CASSPPGQASLSPYF	TGTGCCAGCTCACCACCGGGACAGGCTTCCCTTAGCCCGTACTTC
-	TRBV5-1	TRBD2	TRBJ2-5	CASSLVGSSGVSGQYF	TGCGCCAGCAGCTTGGTAGGGTCTAGCGGCGTCTCGGGCCAGTACTTC
-	TRBV6-5	TRBD2	TRBJ2-1	CASSRDWGGVNEQFF	TGTGCCAGCAGTCGCGACTGGGGAGGGGTCAATGAGCAGTTCTTC
once	TRBV7-8	TRBD2	TRBJ2-2	CASSLLEGSGGFYGELFF	TGTGCCAGCAGCTTACTAGAGGGTAGCGGGGGATTCTACGGGGAGCTGTTTTTT
-	TRBV4-2	-	TRBJ1-3	CASSPDTRNTIYF	TGTGCCAGCAGCCCGGACACGAGAAACACCATATATTTT
-	TRBV10-3	-	TRBJ2-2	CAISERRGVREGDANTGELFF	TGTGCCATCAGTGAACGAAGGGGGGTCAGGGAGGGCGACGCGAACACCGGGGAGCTGTTTTTT
-	TRBV5-4	-	TRBJ2-5	CASSHPGEETQYF	TGTGCCAGCAGCCACCCTGGTGAGGAGACCCAGTACTTC
-	TRBV5-4	TRBD2	TRBJ2-7	CASSLVTSGAFGNYEQYF	TGTGCCAGCAGCTTGGTTACTAGCGGGGCTTTTGGAAACTACGAGCAGTACTTC
-	TRBV16	-	TRBJ2-3	CASSQSTPLTDTQYF	TGTGCCAGCAGCCAATCCACACCTCTCACAGATACGCAGTATTTT
-	TRBV6-1	-	TRBJ1-5	CASSGSGQFNQPQHF	TGTGCCAGCAGTGGCTCCGGACAGTTCAATCAGCCCCAGCATTTT
-	TRBV4-3	-	TRBJ2-7	CASSQEGGSVGEQYF	TGCGCCAGCAGCCAAGAAGGGGGTTCGGTGGGCGAGCAGTACTTC
few	TRBV4-1	-	TRBJ2-7	CASSQEGRGAQYF	TGCGCCAGCAGCCAAGAAGGGAGAGGGGCTCAGTACTTC
-	TRBV20-1	-	TRBJ1-4	CSAWGEKLFF	TGCAGTGCTTGGGGTGAAAAACTGTTTTTT
-	TRBV7-2	TRBD2	TRBJ2-3	CASSSRASGATTQYF	TGTGCCAGCAGCTCGAGAGCTAGCGGGGCAACTACGCAGTATTTT
-	TRBV5-1	-	TRBJ1-5	CASSVGQGPNQPQHF	TGCGCCAGCAGTGTAGGGCAGGGGCCCAATCAGCCCCAGCATTTT
-	TRBV27	-	TRBJ2-5	CASSLQGFETQYF	TGTGCCAGCAGTTTACAAGGATTCGAGACCCAGTACTTC
-	TRBV12-2	-	TRBJ1-1	CASRLTGTEAFF	TGTGCAAGTCGCTTAACAGGTACTGAAGCTTTCTTT
-	TRBV27	-	TRBJ1-6	CASSFGGYNSPLHF	TGTGCCAGCAGTTTCGGGGGGTATAATTCACCCCTCCACTTT
few	TRBV18	-	TRBJ1-1	CASSPSQGETEAFF	TGTGCCAGCTCACCCTCACAGGGCGAAACTGAAGCTTTCTTT
-	TRBV4-3	-	TRBJ1-5	CASSQDKANQPQHF	TGCGCCAGCAGCCAAGATAAGGCTAATCAGCCCCAGCATTTT
-	TRBV4-1	-	TRBJ1-4	CASSQQGSTNEKLFF	TGCGCCAGCAGCCAACAGGGTTCAACTAATGAAAAACTGTTTTTT
-	TRBV25-1	-	TRBJ2-7	CASSEGGGLYEQYF	TGTGCCAGCAGTGAGGGAGGGGGGCTCTACGAGCAGTACTTC
-	TRBV9	-	TRBJ2-5	CASSLAPSGETQYF	TGTGCCAGCTCGTTAGCCCCATCGGGTGAGACCCAGTACTTC
-	TRBV14	-	TRBJ2-3	CASSQVQLMDTQYF	TGTGCCAGCAGCCAAGTACAGCTCATGGATACGCAGTATTTT
-	TRBV6-5	-	TRBJ2-7	CASSYRRQYEQYF	TGTGCCAGCAGTTACCGACGGCAGTACGAGCAGTACTTC
once	TRBV19	-	TRBJ1-4	CASSIPYSGANEKLFF	TGTGCCAGTAGTATCCCCTACAGCGGAGCTAATGAAAAACTGTTTTTT
-	TRBV7-2	TRBD1	TRBJ2-4	CASSSPSGTGTHIQYF	TGTGCCAGCAGCTCTCCCTCCGGGACAGGGACCCACATTCAGTACTTC
-	TRBV19	-	TRBJ2-7	CASSEPDSEQYF	TGTGCCAGTAGTGAGCCGGACAGCGAGCAGTACTTC
-	TRBV28	-	TRBJ1-3	CAAGRDNTIYF	TGTGCGGCGGGCAGGGACAACACCATATATTTT